A single sample is the source of the 19 T cell receptor beta chains below, sequenced in a study of beta chain features in type 1 diabetes. Study-wide results and limits: People with Type 1 diabetes carried modestly yet significantly shorter TCRB CDR3s in all four CD4+ subsets.

The authors reverse transcribed all of the isolated RNA, so sequencing captured expressed TCRB transcripts. The data were produced by immunoSEQ multiplex PCR, yet TCRdb's version contains in-frame clones alone and is incomplete. This table has 500,000 to 650,000 clones, 9.5% to 15% appearing once. Their target antigens are unknown. The sample was naive CD4+ T cells from blood. The receptors shown here come from a man aged 30 to 39 with type 1 diabetes.

A few counts support this clone. The chain joins TRBV18 to TRBJ2-7, with 7 positions matching TRBD1. V shed 6 bases and J 4 bases; nucleotides not matched to a gene: 12. CDR1 and CDR2 (germline): KGHSH, LQKENI. The CDR3 is 15 residues long. The CDR3 loop reads CASSLTEGARYEQYF. The CDR3 coding sequence is TGTGCCAGCTCCCTCACAGAGGGGGCGAGGTACGAGCAGTACTTC.

The rearrangement joins TRBV11-2 to TRBJ2-5; either TRBD1 or TRBD2 may supply D (5 bases each). The CDR3 has 14 residues. The germline gives CDR1 SGHAT, CDR2 FQNNGV. V lost 5 bases and J 3 bases, leaving 13 bases between the germline ends. CDR3: CASSKDSTEETQYF. The CDR3 bases are TGTGCCAGCAGCAAGGACTCGACAGAAGAGACCCAGTACTTC.

A few counts support this clone. Additional DNA sequences in this sample encode the identical CDR3. The chain has TRBV7-2 and TRBJ2-7, with 8 bases fitting TRBD1. The junction had 4 bases not matched to a gene; V was cut back by 5 bases and J by 7 bases. The germline V gene encodes CDR1 SGHTA and CDR2 FQGNSA. The CDR3 totals 12 residues. CDR3: CASSEDRVEQYF. The CDR3, as DNA: TGTGCCAGCAGCGAGGACAGGGTTGAGCAGTACTTC.

CDR3 in DNA: TGTGCCAGCAGCTTGTTCCCCACCGGGGAGCTGTTTTTT. Translation: CASSLFPTGELFF. This rearrangement joins TRBV5-6 to TRBJ2-2; D unclear. The CDR3 is 13 amino acids. V gave up 1 base and J gave up 4 bases, with 5 bases separating them. Germline CDR1 reads SGHDT; CDR2 reads YYEEEE.

The sample holds a few counts of this clone. V and J are TRBV9 and TRBJ2-5; D gene ambiguous. CDR3 length equals 13 residues. Per the germline V gene, CDR1 is SGDLS and CDR2 is YYNGEE. Trimming stripped 0 bases from V and 2 bases from J, with 5 bases between. The CDR3 coding sequence is TGTGCCAGCAGCGTAGCACAGCAAGAGACCCAGTACTTC. It translates to CASSVAQQETQYF.

This rearrangement joins TRBV18 to TRBJ2-7, with TRBD2 matching 12 bases. CDR1 and CDR2 (germline): KGHSH, LQKENI. CDR3 size: 15 residues. V lost 6 bases and J lost 2; bases outside the gene matches: 5. CDR3 DNA: TGTGCCAGCTCTCCAAGACTAGCGGGGGCCTACGAGCAGTACTTC. Protein product: CASSPRLAGAYEQYF.

This clone appeared a few times. The chain couples TRBV10-3 to TRBJ1-1; D is possibly TRBD1 (5 bases). This CDR3 spans 15 amino acids. Germline CDR1 ENHRY, CDR2 SYGVKD. V was cut by 3 bases and J by 3 bases, with 14 bases left in between. In nucleotides, the CDR3 is TGTGCCATCAGTGATACCCACGGGGGACACACTGAAGCTTTCTTT. This gives the protein CAISDTHGGHTEAFF.

V usage is TRBV7-6 and J usage is TRBJ2-3; 7 positions match TRBD2. V shed 7 bases and J 3 bases; nucleotides not matched to a gene: 10. The CDR3 sequence is 15 residues long. Germline CDR1 reads SGHVS; CDR2 reads FNYEAQ. In DNA form, the CDR3 reads TGTGCCAGCACCCCTCCGCGGGGGAAGACAGATACGCAGTATTTT. This gives the protein CASTPPRGKTDTQYF.

This clone was seen a handful of times. The chain couples TRBV5-4 to TRBJ1-2; the match to TRBD1 covers 12 bases. V was clipped by 0 bases and J by 8 bases; unmatched bases: 2. The CDR3 covers 14 residues. Germline CDR1 is SGHNT and CDR2 is YYREEE (reference sequence). This CDR3 is CASSLGDRGQGYTF. DNA of the CDR3: TGTGCCAGCAGCTTGGGGGACAGGGGGCAAGGCTACACCTTC.

This clone was detected only a few times. This chain joins TRBV7-9 and TRBJ1-4; D not certain. This CDR3 has 12 residues. With 4 bases removed from V and 8 bases from J, the gap between germline ends came to 8 bases. Germline V gene lookup returns CDR1 SEHNR and CDR2 FQNEAQ (reference sequence). In DNA, the CDR3 is TGTGCCAGCAGCTCCCTGGGGGAAAAACTGTTTTTT. Residues: CASSSLGEKLFF. The full variable domain, rest sourced from reference TRBV7-9 and TRBJ1-4, is DTGVSQNPRHKITKRGQNVTFRCDPISEHNRLYWYRQTLGQGPEFLTYFQNEAQLEKSRLLSDRFSAERPKGSFSTLEIQRTEQGDSAMYLCASSSLGEKLFFGSGTQLSVL.

In this sample, this clone turned up a few times. The chain recombines TRBV2 with TRBJ1-4; unclear D gene. Trimming removed 6 bases at V and 7 bases at J, with 15 bases between. Germline assignment: CDR1 SNHLY and CDR2 FYNNEI. The CDR3 is 14 residues long. In DNA form, the CDR3 reads TGTGCCAGCAGCAGGACCGAGATCGGTGAAAAACTGTTTTTT. Its protein is CASSRTEIGEKLFF.

This clone was observed a few times. The J gene is TRBJ1-3, the V gene TRBV29-1; 7 bases map to TRBD1. The CDR3 extends over 14 amino acids. Looked up from germline, CDR1 is SQVTM and CDR2 is ANQGSEA. Germline trimming cut 3 bases from V and 3 bases from J; bases unmatched to any gene: 5. The CDR3 DNA is TGCAGCGTTGATGCAGGGGGTGGTGGAAACACCATATATTTT. Translation gives CSVDAGGGGNTIYF. The whole variable domain, remainder taken from reference TRBV29-1 and TRBJ1-3, is SAVISQKPSRDICQRGTSLTIQCQVDSQVTMMFWYRQQPGQSLTLIATANQGSEATYESGFVIDKFPISRPNLTFSTLTVSNMSPEDSSIYLCSVDAGGGGNTIYFGEGSWLTVV.

This rearrangement joins TRBV2 to TRBJ1-5; 9 bases fit TRBD1. V gave up 6 bases and J gave up 2 bases; unmatched junction bases: 5. This CDR3 is built from 15 residues. Germline CDR1 reads SNHLY; CDR2 reads FYNNEI. CDR3 residues: CASRQQGAGNQPQHF. The CDR3 nucleotides read TGTGCCAGCAGGCAACAGGGGGCTGGCAATCAGCCCCAGCATTTT. Full variable domain (remainder filled in from reference TRBV2 and TRBJ1-5): EPEVTQTPSHQVTQMGQEVILRCVPISNHLYFYWYRQILGQKVEFLVSFYNNEISEKSEIFDDQFSVERPDGSNFTLKIRSTKLEDSAMYFCASRQQGAGNQPQHFGDGTRLSIL.

The rearrangement joins TRBV25-1 to TRBJ1-4; 7 bases fit TRBD1. Germline CDR1 reads MGHDK; CDR2 reads SYGVNS. The trim removed 4 bases at V and 6 bases at J, leaving 8 bases unmatched. CDR3 size: 15 residues. CDR3 residues: CASSARQGRHEKLFF. The CDR3 DNA reads TGTGCCAGCAGTGCCCGACAGGGACGCCATGAAAAACTGTTTTTT.

This clone was seen only a few times. J is TRBJ2-6 and V is TRBV5-1, with no clear D. CDR1 is SGHRS and CDR2 is YFSETQ in the germline V gene. The CDR3 sequence is 15 residues long. Trimming took 4 bases from V and 0 from J, leaving 8 bases between them. The CDR3 protein is CASSSMSSGANVLTF. The CDR3 region has the DNA TGCGCCAGCAGCAGCATGAGCTCTGGGGCCAACGTCCTGACTTTC.

Notes on this clone: Other DNA sequences in the sample encode the same CDR3. The chain joins TRBV2 to TRBJ2-1; a weak D match, TRBD1 (6 bases). V dropped 3 bases and J dropped 4 bases, with 13 bases sitting between them. Germline V lookup: CDR1 SNHLY, CDR2 FYNNEI. CDR3 size: 15 residues. The CDR3 protein is CASSESGAGYNEQFF. CDR3 coding DNA: TGTGCCAGCAGTGAGTCAGGGGCAGGGTACAATGAGCAGTTCTTC.

V gene TRBV7-2 combines with J gene TRBJ2-7; no clear D. The CDR3 has 15 amino acids. CDR1 and CDR2 (germline): SGHTA, FQGNSA. Trimming left V 3 bases short and J 2 bases short, with 14 bases between. In nucleotides, the CDR3 is TGTGCCAGCAGCTTTGGCAGAGCACTCACCTACGAGCAGTACTTC. This translates into CASSFGRALTYEQYF. Based on the CDR3 plus reference TRBV7-2 and TRBJ2-7, the full variable domain is GAGVSQSPSNKVTEKGKDVELRCDPISGHTALYWYRQSLGQGLEFLIYFQGNSAPDKSGLPSDRFSAERTGGSVSTLTIQRTQQEDSAVYLCASSFGRALTYEQYFGPGTRLTVT.

This chain joins TRBV5-1 and TRBJ1-4; D possibly corresponds to TRBD1 (5 bases). Germline V gives CDR1 SGHRS, CDR2 YFSETQ. V was trimmed by 2 bases and J by 8 bases, leaving 10 bases between them. The CDR3 totals 13 residues. CDR3 sequence (DNA): TGCGCCAGCAGCTTCCAGGGCGGGGAAAAACTGTTTTTT. Translating gives CASSFQGGEKLFF. The variable domain in full, completed from reference TRBV5-1 and TRBJ1-4, reads KAGVTQTPRYLIKTRGQQVTLSCSPISGHRSVSWYQQTPGQGLQFLFEYFSETQRNKGNFPGRFSGRQFSNSRSEMNVSTLELGDSALYLCASSFQGGEKLFFGSGTQLSVL.

In its sample, this clone was seen a few times. The genes are TRBV18 and TRBJ2-7; no clear D. The germline V gene encodes CDR1 KGHSH and CDR2 LQKENI. V dropped 0 bases and J dropped 5 bases, with 8 bases sitting between them. This CDR3 region has 13 residues. CDR3 coding DNA: TGTGCCAGCTCACCACCCGGCCGTGACGAGCAGTACTTC. This codes for CASSPPGRDEQYF.